The next 5 T cell receptor beta chains were all read from a single sample in a study of T-cell reconstitution after alpha-beta-depleted transplantation in children. Unique molecular identifiers featured in how the TCRbeta library was prepared. TCRdb re-called the PCR reads through MiXCR, storing one row per CDR3 protein. The data show about 540,000 distinct CDR3 sequences, with roughly 18% seen just once and 3.3% held by the top ten. The sample here was PBMCs from the stem cell graft donor, taken from the stem cell graft. Receptor source: a human donor who donated a stem cell graft to a child with acute lymphoblastic leukemia.

This clonotype has only a few counts. This chain uses TRBV20-1 with TRBJ2-1, with 8 nucleotides matching TRBD1. CDR1 DFQATT and CDR2 SNEGSKA come from the germline V gene (reference sequence). This CDR3 is 9 amino acids long. The CDR3 DNA reads TGCTACAGGGGGAATGAGCAGTTCTTC. This translates into CYRGNEQFF.

DNA for the CDR3: TGTGCCAGCAGGGCTAGCGGGAGATGGGATACGCAGTATTTT. Translated, it gives CASRASGRWDTQYF. The chain links TRBV12-3 or TRBV12-4 to TRBJ2-3; TRBD2 aligns across 10 bases. This CDR3 region has 14 residues. The V gene end was trimmed by 6 bases and the J gene end by 6 bases; junction bases not matched to a gene: 6.

This clonotype came up many times. The CDR3, as DNA: TGCAGCGTTGTAGGAGGGGACTCCTACAATGAGCAGTTCTTC. This codes for CSVVGGDSYNEQFF. This rearrangement joins TRBV29-1 to TRBJ2-1; D may be TRBD2 (6 bases). CDR3 length: 14 residues. V lost 4 bases and J 0 bases, leaving 10 bases between the germline ends. Germline V gives CDR1 SQVTM, CDR2 ANQGSEA.

This chain uses TRBV19 with TRBJ1-2; maybe TRBD1 (6 bases). V lost 3 bases, J lost 6 bases, and 11 bases lay in between. This CDR3 is 13 amino acids long. CDR1 is LNHDA and CDR2 is SQIVND in the germline V gene (reference sequence). CDR3 loop: CASSIGQINGYTF. DNA for the CDR3: TGTGCCAGTAGTATCGGACAGATAAATGGCTACACCTTC.

In this sample, this clonotype turned up many times. V is TRBV27 and J is TRBJ1-2; 11 nucleotides match TRBD1. The germline gives CDR1 MNHEY, CDR2 SMNVEV (reference sequence). This CDR3 spans 16 amino acids. Trimming took 4 bases from V and 5 from J; bases not matched to a gene: 9. The DNA for the CDR3 is TGTGCCAGCAGTTCAAGGGACAGGGGGTGGGGGTATGGCTACACCTTC. Translated: CASSSRDRGWGYGYTF.